The 7 T cell receptor beta chains listed next were all sequenced from one sample in a study of cytomegalovirus exposure and HLA in healthy donors. Produced via immunoSEQ multiplex PCR; TCRdb's table is partial and in-frame only. The data contain approximately 180,000 clones, approximately 90% of them singletons. Sequences were obtained from PBMCs. All receptors come from a woman aged 25-40 years in good health and CMV-seronegative.

This clone was seen only once. The CDR3 DNA sequence: TGTGCCAGCAGCTTAGGGGTATCGGGTAACTACGAGCAGTACTTC. Its protein is CASSLGVSGNYEQYF. The chain carries TRBV11-2 and TRBJ2-7; D gene unclear. V was cut by 1 base and J by 3 bases, with 13 bases left in between. CDR3 length equals 15 residues. Germline CDR1 and CDR2: SGHAT and FQNNGV.

This rearrangement joins TRBV5-8 to TRBJ2-3, with a possible D match to TRBD1 (5 bases). V was clipped by 5 bases and J by 3 bases, with 19 bases between them. The CDR3 has 16 amino acids. Germline loops: CDR1 SGHTS, CDR2 YDEGEE. The CDR3 sequence is CASRPRVGFSTDTQYF. The CDR3 DNA follows: TGTGCCAGCAGGCCCAGGGTAGGGTTTTCGACAGATACGCAGTATTTT.

The chain uses TRBV25-1 and TRBJ1-2; unclear D gene. Germline lookup yields CDR1 MGHDK and CDR2 SYGVNS. V was clipped by 6 bases and J by 7 bases, with 21 bases between them. The length of the CDR3 is 15 residues. The CDR3 loop reads CASSEVKGGPAGYTF. CDR3 bases: TGTGCCAGCAGCGAAGTGAAAGGTGGGCCGGCTGGCTACACCTTC.

This chain connects TRBV4-3 to TRBJ1-1; 9 bases match TRBD1. CDR1 and CDR2 from the germline V gene are LGHNA and YSLEER. The V gene end was trimmed by 3 bases and the J gene end by 6 bases; junction bases not matched to a gene: 5. The CDR3 consists of 14 residues. CDR3 in amino acids: CASSQMGQGAEAFF. The DNA of the CDR3 is TGCGCCAGCAGCCAGATGGGACAGGGTGCTGAAGCTTTCTTT.

V is TRBV5-8 and J is TRBJ1-6; 7 bases line up with TRBD1. Germline V gives CDR1 SGHTS, CDR2 YDEGEE. After removal of 0 bases from V and 8 bases from J, the junction contained 5 bases not matched to a gene. CDR3 length equals 15 residues. CDR3 in amino acids: CASSLVTGSHSPLHF. CDR3 DNA sequence: TGTGCCAGCAGCTTGGTGACAGGGAGTCATTCACCCCTCCACTTT.

J is TRBJ1-1 and V is TRBV18; D gene uncertain. In germline, CDR1 is KGHSH, CDR2 LQKENI. V was trimmed by 2 bases and J by 4 bases, leaving 5 bases between them. The CDR3 sequence is 12 residues long. This chain's CDR3 is CASSPTSTEAFF. The CDR3, as DNA: TGTGCCAGCTCACCAACTTCCACTGAAGCTTTCTTT.

The rearrangement uses TRBV6-6 and TRBJ2-3, with no clear D. Per the germline V gene, CDR1 is MNHNY and CDR2 is SVGAGI (reference sequence). V dropped 0 bases and J dropped 0 bases, with 4 bases sitting between them. The CDR3 has 14 amino acids. The CDR3 region is CASSYSTSTDTQYF. The CDR3 DNA is TGTGCCAGCAGTTACTCGACTAGCACAGATACGCAGTATTTT.